The sample holds many counts of the clone carrying this TCR beta chain. The authors amplified TCR beta CDR3 regions, and they did so from RNA transcripts for repertoire sequencing. Investigators did first-round RT-PCR with HTBI primers, then second-round multiplex PCR. TCRdb re-analysed the multiplex PCR reads in MiXCR, keeping a single row per CDR3 protein. This sample carries about 620,000 distinct CDR3 sequences, 20% to 25% of them seen once, and the ten largest clones take approximately 6.9%. The CDR3 sequence is 12 residues long. Germline V gene data show CDR1 as SQVTM and CDR2 as ANQGSEA. V was pared by 4 bases and J by 4 bases, with 4 bases of the junction left unmatched. The sample belongs to a study of Graves' ophthalmopathy and Graves' hyperthyroidism. Stable hyperthyroid donors showed no ophthalmopathy during 18 months follow-up. Each hyperthyroidism patient was newly diagnosed, with under 2 months' duration, and aged 18 to 65. PBMCs were obtained from roughly 9.9 ml of fresh peripheral blood.

The source of this sequence is a woman younger than 30 with stable Graves' hyperthyroidism. Some clones in this sample may be carry-over from other donors' samples. Sequenced material: peripheral blood. The rearrangement links TRBV29-1 to TRBJ2-7, with 7 bases matching TRBD1. The CDR3 is CSVAPGQYEQYF. CDR3 in DNA: TGCAGCGTTGCTCCGGGACAGTACGAGCAGTACTTC.